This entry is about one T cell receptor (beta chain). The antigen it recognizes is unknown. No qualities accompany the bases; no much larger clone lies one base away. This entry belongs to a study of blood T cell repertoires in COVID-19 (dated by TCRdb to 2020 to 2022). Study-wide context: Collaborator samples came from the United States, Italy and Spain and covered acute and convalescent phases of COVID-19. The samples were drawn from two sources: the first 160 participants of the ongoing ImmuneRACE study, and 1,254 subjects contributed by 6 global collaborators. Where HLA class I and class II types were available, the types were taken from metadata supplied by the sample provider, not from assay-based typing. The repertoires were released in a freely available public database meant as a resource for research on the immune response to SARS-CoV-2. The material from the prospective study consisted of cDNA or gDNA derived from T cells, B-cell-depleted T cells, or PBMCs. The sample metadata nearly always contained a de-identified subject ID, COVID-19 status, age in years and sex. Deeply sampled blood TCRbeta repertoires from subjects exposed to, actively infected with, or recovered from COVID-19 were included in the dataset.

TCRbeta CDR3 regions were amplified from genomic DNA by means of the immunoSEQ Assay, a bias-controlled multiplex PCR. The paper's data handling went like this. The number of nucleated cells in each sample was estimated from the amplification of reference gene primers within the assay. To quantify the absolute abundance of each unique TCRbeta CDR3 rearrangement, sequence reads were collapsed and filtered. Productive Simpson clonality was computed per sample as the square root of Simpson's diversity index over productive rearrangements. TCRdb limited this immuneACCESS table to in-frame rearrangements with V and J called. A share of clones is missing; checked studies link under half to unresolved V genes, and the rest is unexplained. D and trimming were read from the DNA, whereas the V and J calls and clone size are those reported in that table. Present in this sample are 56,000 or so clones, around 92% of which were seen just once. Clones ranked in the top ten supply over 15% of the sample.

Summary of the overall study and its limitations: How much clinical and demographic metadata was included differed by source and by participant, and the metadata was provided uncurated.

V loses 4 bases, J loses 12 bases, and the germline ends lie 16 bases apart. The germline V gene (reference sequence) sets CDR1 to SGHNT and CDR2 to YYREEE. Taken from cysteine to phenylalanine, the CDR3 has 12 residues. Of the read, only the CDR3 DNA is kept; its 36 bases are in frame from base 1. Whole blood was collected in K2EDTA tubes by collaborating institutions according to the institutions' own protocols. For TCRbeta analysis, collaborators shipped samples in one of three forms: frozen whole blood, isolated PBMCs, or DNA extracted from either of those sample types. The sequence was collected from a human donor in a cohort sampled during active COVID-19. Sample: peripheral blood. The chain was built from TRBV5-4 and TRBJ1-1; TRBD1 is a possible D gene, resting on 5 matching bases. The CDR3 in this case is CASSNRTVGSFF. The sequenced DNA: TGTGCCAGCAGCAACAGGACGGTGGGTTCTTTCTTT.